The TCR beta chain under discussion was sequenced for a study of T cell responses to AZD1222 COVID-19 vaccine. Per the germline V gene, CDR1 is LNHDA and CDR2 is SQIVND (reference sequence). V gave up 1 base and J gave up 4 bases, with 14 bases separating them. This CDR3 contains 16 residues. Produced via immunoSEQ multiplex PCR; TCRdb's table is partial and in-frame only. The sample includes more than 110,000 clones, more than 70% of them seen just once. This clonotype originated in an adult who received the AZD1222 COVID-19 vaccine. This sample comprised peripheral blood, obtained 28 days after the second AZD1222 dose. The rearrangement links TRBV19 to TRBJ2-1, with a tentative D call TRBD2 (6 bases). In DNA form, the CDR3 reads TGTGCCAGTAGTATAGGTTCCGGGAGAGGTTACAATGAGCAGTTCTTC. Amino acids: CASSIGSGRGYNEQFF.